Described below is a single T cell receptor beta chain sequence and its context. V was clipped by 0 bases and J by 3 bases, with 10 bases between them. Germline V CDR1 and CDR2: SGHTS, YDEGEE. The CDR3 consists of 15 residues. This sample stems from a study of blood T cell repertoires in COVID-19. Looking at the study overall: Whether acute or convalescent, the COVID-19 samples came from the United States, Italy and Spain. T cells, B-cell-depleted T cells, or PBMCs supplied cDNA or gDNA.

As handled by the study authors: Reference gene primer amplification gave nucleated cell count estimates. Assay: immunoSEQ multiplex PCR; the TCRdb copy retains only in-frame clones and omits some. V and J calls and clone size are those listed in that table; D and trimming were worked out from the DNA. The sample consists of around 42,000 clones, 85% to 90% of them appearing once. The rearrangement uses TRBV5-8 and TRBJ2-1; possibly TRBD1 for D (5 bases). The TCR originated in a man younger than 40 with active or convalescent COVID-19. The sample comprised peripheral blood. DNA of the CDR3: TGTGCCAGCAGCTTGGGCGGAGACAGCTACAATGAGCAGTTCTTC. Amino acid sequence: CASSLGGDSYNEQFF.